The rows below give T cell receptor beta chains drawn from one sample of a study of shared clonotypes between healthy human individuals. TCRdb keeps only in-frame clones here, not all; method: immunoSEQ multiplex PCR. The table records 700,000 to 950,000 clones, 90% to 97% of them present only once. The sample comprised naive CD8+ T cells sorted from blood. These TCRs come from a man aged 25 to 45 in good health. Each CDR3 is given without its conserved first and last residue.

J gene: TRBJ2-7
V gene: TRBV6-5
CDR3 protein: ASSYFGGRGYEQY

J gene: TRBJ1-4
V gene: TRBV28
CDR3 protein: ASSVFGANEKLF

J gene: TRBJ2-6
V gene: TRBV7-9
CDR3 protein: ASRGQGQGSGANVLT

J gene: TRBJ2-2
V gene: TRBV29-1
CDR3 protein: SVLSSGELF

J gene: TRBJ2-1
V gene: TRBV28
CDR3 protein: ASIGLAYNEQF

J gene: TRBJ2-7
V gene: TRBV27
CDR3 protein: ASSFSGRFYEQY

J gene: TRBJ2-2
V gene: TRBV4-2
CDR3 protein: ASSLWGDLSGELF

J gene: TRBJ2-1
V gene: TRBV27
CDR3 protein: ASSLPGLARNEQF

J gene: TRBJ2-3
V gene: TRBV27
CDR3 protein: ASSLNGRDTQY

J gene: TRBJ1-2
V gene: TRBV7-9
CDR3 protein: ASSAGDRGQSNYGYT

J gene: TRBJ2-1
V gene: TRBV29-1
CDR3 protein: SVELAGLGYNEQF

J gene: TRBJ2-1
V gene: TRBV13
CDR3 protein: ASSSIRVTNEQF

J gene: TRBJ2-1
V gene: TRBV6-6
CDR3 protein: ASSYPVTGGFDEQF

J gene: TRBJ2-7
V gene: TRBV30
CDR3 protein: AWGTGTGIYEQY

J gene: TRBJ2-3
V gene: TRBV5-5
CDR3 protein: ASSPPGQGRDTQY

J gene: TRBJ2-7
V gene: TRBV28
CDR3 protein: ASSWSLGLGTPSSYEQY

J gene: TRBJ2-7
V gene: TRBV6-6
CDR3 protein: ASSYSGGVSSYEQY

J gene: TRBJ1-2
V gene: TRBV28
CDR3 protein: ASTETGNYNYGYT

J gene: TRBJ1-1
V gene: TRBV27
CDR3 protein: ASSLSNGFEAF

J gene: TRBJ2-3
V gene: TRBV7-9
CDR3 protein: ASSPPNSGRGSTDTRY

J gene: TRBJ2-2
V gene: TRBV15
CDR3 protein: ATSISGVLTGELF

J gene: TRBJ2-1
V gene: TRBV7-6
CDR3 protein: ASSPRFVNNEQF

J gene: TRBJ2-7
V gene: TRBV29-1
CDR3 protein: SVGGGYEQY

J gene: TRBJ2-1
V gene: TRBV9
CDR3 protein: ASSSSVSGSSYNEQF

J gene: TRBJ2-5
V gene: TRBV7-2
CDR3 protein: ASNHGLAGQETQY

J gene: TRBJ2-7
V gene: TRBV13
CDR3 protein: ASSLGLVLEQY

J gene: TRBJ2-7
V gene: TRBV6-5
CDR3 protein: ASSYSSLAGGFEQY

J gene: TRBJ2-7
V gene: TRBV29-1
CDR3 protein: SVDTGVGAEQY

J gene: TRBJ2-3
V gene: TRBV14
CDR3 protein: ASSQGIGLAGAFTDTQY

J gene: TRBJ2-6
V gene: TRBV7-2
CDR3 protein: ASTVGGANVLT

J gene: TRBJ2-1
V gene: TRBV6-6
CDR3 protein: ASSYDVANNEQF

J gene: TRBJ2-7
V gene: TRBV13
CDR3 protein: ASSLPRLNEQY

J gene: TRBJ2-3
V gene: TRBV2
CDR3 protein: ASSLAVNTQY

J gene: TRBJ2-3
V gene: TRBV18
CDR3 protein: ASSPPPYRTDTQY

J gene: TRBJ1-1
V gene: TRBV10-3
CDR3 protein: AISDLTLGTEAF

J gene: TRBJ2-7
V gene: TRBV15
CDR3 protein: ATSRQGQDTYEQY

J gene: TRBJ1-5
V gene: TRBV19
CDR3 protein: ASSIVGTGANQPQH

J gene: TRBJ2-2
V gene: TRBV19
CDR3 protein: ASSEPIRGAYVRTGELF

J gene: TRBJ2-1
V gene: TRBV9
CDR3 protein: ASSPEGSNLF

J gene: TRBJ2-5
V gene: TRBV5-4
CDR3 protein: ASSLYQGAETQY

J gene: TRBJ2-7
V gene: TRBV4-1
CDR3 protein: ASSQGAAGDYEQY

J gene: TRBJ1-5
V gene: TRBV27
CDR3 protein: ASSEGNQPQH

J gene: TRBJ2-7
V gene: TRBV5-4
CDR3 protein: ASSSRDGPGEQY

J gene: TRBJ2-7
V gene: TRBV29-1
CDR3 protein: SVDMGDLYEQY

J gene: TRBJ2-3
V gene: TRBV9
CDR3 protein: ASSVEGQGSTDTQY

J gene: TRBJ2-3
V gene: TRBV11-2
CDR3 protein: ASSRSGTRTASTDTQY

J gene: TRBJ2-1
V gene: TRBV4-3
CDR3 protein: ASTFGQANYNEQF

J gene: TRBJ2-7
V gene: TRBV5-5
CDR3 protein: ASSVPVGEQY

J gene: TRBJ1-1
V gene: TRBV5-8
CDR3 protein: ASSVQGPEAF

J gene: TRBJ2-7
V gene: TRBV6-1
CDR3 protein: ASRGVGDYEQY

J gene: TRBJ2-7
V gene: TRBV28
CDR3 protein: ASSPRTDVTSYEQY

J gene: TRBJ2-6
V gene: TRBV28
CDR3 protein: ASSLPHSGANVLT

J gene: TRBJ1-5
V gene: TRBV7-2
CDR3 protein: ASSYGGIATGQPQH